This entry lists 17 T cell receptor beta chains sequenced from one sample in a study of shared clonotypes between healthy human individuals (dated by TCRdb to the early 2020s). The method behind the library was the immunoSEQ multiplex PCR assay. This is the immuneACCESS table as TCRdb keeps it, with only in-frame sequences that have V and J called. A part of the clones is gone; compared with another copy, unresolved V genes explain less than half, and the rest is unexplained. This sample gives around 2,000,000 clones in total; roughly 95% of them show up just once. Of the sample, 0.9% to 1.4% falls within the top ten clones. CD8 naive samples were obtained by positive selection for CCR7 among CD45RO-negative cells, yielding a CD45RA+CCR7+ population from which TemRA cells were excluded. Sequenced input: naive CD8+ T cells sorted from blood. In the paper's terms, the cell subset or site label means: CD45RA+CCR7+. These receptors were taken from a man in his late teens or twenties in good health.

J is TRBJ2-5 and V is TRBV27; 11 bases map to TRBD1. This CDR3 spans 14 amino acids. The J segment lost 5 bases and the V segment lost 5 bases, leaving 4 bases of the junction unmatched. CDR1 and CDR2 (germline): MNHEY, SMNVEV (reference sequence). CDR3 loop: CASSLGQGGETQYF. In DNA, the CDR3 is TGTGCCAGCAGTCTGGGACAGGGGGGCGAGACCCAGTACTTC.

The V and J genes are TRBV27 and TRBJ1-1; D not certain. The V and J ends lost 1 base and 8 bases respectively, with 11 bases between them. Germline V gene sequence: CDR1 MNHEY, CDR2 SMNVEV (reference sequence). The CDR3 spans 13 residues. The CDR3 protein is CASSLLEGLEAFF. The CDR3 region has the DNA TGTGCCAGCAGTTTATTGGAGGGCCTGGAAGCTTTCTTT.

The chain uses TRBV5-1 and TRBJ2-7; unclear D gene. The V end was cut by 0 bases, the J end by 4 bases, with 14 bases between. The CDR3 consists of 15 residues. Germline V gives CDR1 SGHRS, CDR2 YFSETQ. The DNA for the CDR3 is TGCGCCAGCAGCTTGGAGCTGGGATCCCTGTACGAGCAGTACTTC. Encoded protein: CASSLELGSLYEQYF.

The chain uses TRBV27 and TRBJ2-6; TRBD1 agrees at 9 bases. Losses at the gene ends were 5 bases for V and 0 bases for J; bases not matched to a gene: 5. The CDR3 has 17 amino acids. The germline CDR1 and CDR2 sequences are MNHEY and SMNVEV (reference sequence). The CDR3 DNA is TGTGCCAGCAGTGCGCGGGACAGGGACTCTGGGGCCAACGTCCTGACTTTC. Protein product: CASSARDRDSGANVLTF.

The V and J genes are TRBV27 and TRBJ1-2; 9 positions match TRBD1. Germline trimming cut 7 bases from V and 0 bases from J; bases unmatched to any gene: 9. This CDR3 contains 16 residues. From germline, CDR1 is MNHEY and CDR2 SMNVEV (reference sequence). The CDR3 DNA sequence: TGTGCCAGCAAATTTTCAGGGACAGGGCCTAACTATGGCTACACCTTC. It encodes CASKFSGTGPNYGYTF.

The chain carries TRBV19 and TRBJ2-7; 10 bases align to TRBD1. Germline V gene sequence: CDR1 LNHDA, CDR2 SQIVND (reference sequence). The CDR3 consists of 14 residues. V was pared by 5 bases and J by 5 bases, with 6 bases of the junction left unmatched. The CDR3 nucleotides read TGTGCCAGTAGTCCGCGGACAGGGGGGAACGAGCAGTACTTC. This codes for CASSPRTGGNEQYF.

The rearrangement links TRBV10-2 to TRBJ2-4; D is ambiguous. The V end lost 0 bases, the J end lost 6 bases, and 9 bases lay between the germline ends. The CDR3 length is 14 residues. Germline values: CDR1 WSHSY, CDR2 SAAADI. CDR3: CASSESSPGNIQYF. The CDR3, as DNA: TGCGCCAGCAGTGAGTCGAGTCCGGGAAACATTCAGTACTTC.

With regard to this clone: Other DNA sequences of this sample code for an identical CDR3. J is TRBJ1-1 and V is TRBV6-6, with a weak D call TRBD1 (5 bases). CDR3 size: 12 residues. Trimming removed 2 bases from V and 5 bases from J, with 6 bases in between. From germline, CDR1 is MNHNY and CDR2 SVGAGI (reference sequence). CDR3 in amino acids: CASSYGGTEAFF. For the CDR3, the DNA is TGTGCCAGCAGTTACGGGGGGACTGAAGCTTTCTTT.

About this clone itself: Other DNA sequences of this sample code for an identical CDR3. The chain combines TRBV7-9 with TRBJ2-5; D is uncertain. Germline lookup yields CDR1 SEHNR and CDR2 FQNEAQ (reference sequence). The CDR3 runs 13 residues. Trimming pared 5 bases from V and 2 bases from J, leaving 9 bases between. CDR3 loop: CASSPAGQETQYF. The CDR3 nucleotides read TGTGCCAGCAGCCCTGCCGGACAAGAGACCCAGTACTTC.

The CDR3 DNA follows: TGTGCCAGCAGGACCCCCGGGACCTTGAACACTGAAGCTTTCTTT. Protein product: CASRTPGTLNTEAFF. The rearrangement links TRBV11-2 to TRBJ1-1; D might be TRBD1 (5 bases). The CDR3 is made up of 15 amino acids. Between the trimmed V and J ends, which lost 6 bases and 0 bases, there was a span of 14 bases. Germline CDR1 and CDR2: SGHAT and FQNNGV. Using reference TRBV11-2 and TRBJ1-1 for the parts outside the CDR3, the full variable domain is EAGVAQSPRYKIIEKRQSVAFWCNPISGHATLYWYQQILGQGPKLLIQFQNNGVVDDSQLPKDRFSAERLKGVDSTLKIQPAKLEDSAVYLCASRTPGTLNTEAFFGQGTRLTVV.

This clone showed up just once. The V and J genes are TRBV6-1 and TRBJ1-5; 9 bases fit TRBD1. The V segment lost 4 bases and the J segment 6 bases; nucleotides outside the gene matches: 10. The CDR3 is made up of 16 amino acids. CDR1 is MNHNS, CDR2 SASEGT, per germline. The CDR3 coding sequence is TGTGCCAGCAGTGGGACCGGGACAGGGCTCGGTCAGCCCCAGCATTTT. Amino acids: CASSGTGTGLGQPQHF.

The chain carries TRBV30 and TRBJ2-7; tentatively, D is TRBD2 (5 bases). CDR3 size: 13 residues. Trimming stripped 4 bases from V and 0 bases from J, with 10 bases between. CDR1 GTSNPN and CDR2 SVGIG come from the germline V gene (reference sequence). The CDR3 DNA is TGTGCCTGGACATCCGGGGACTCCTACGAGCAGTACTTC. Protein product: CAWTSGDSYEQYF.

This chain joins TRBV7-6 and TRBJ2-7; TRBD2 matches at 8 bases. The CDR3 contains 14 residues. CDR1 is SGHVS and CDR2 is FNYEAQ in the germline V gene. After removal of 3 bases from V and 4 bases from J, the junction contained 5 bases not matched to a gene. The DNA for the CDR3 is TGTGCCAGCAGCTTGTCAGCGGGAGTATACGAGCAGTACTTC. It codes for CASSLSAGVYEQYF.

The rearrangement uses TRBV7-2 and TRBJ2-3; D tentatively reads TRBD1 or TRBD2 (5 bases each). The germline V gene encodes CDR1 SGHTA and CDR2 FQGNSA. The CDR3 consists of 11 residues. Trimming removed 6 bases at V and 11 bases at J, with 12 bases between. DNA for the CDR3: TGTGCCAGCAGTGAGGGACGGGGGCAGTATTTT. It encodes CASSEGRGQYF.

CDR3 DNA: TGTGCCAGCAGTCCCAACTACCCCCCTACCAACGAGCAGTACTTC. As protein: CASSPNYPPTNEQYF. The rearrangement links TRBV6-5 to TRBJ2-7; D ambiguous. Trimming took off 5 bases at V and 5 bases at J, with 19 bases between the two ends. CDR1 and CDR2 (germline): MNHEY, SVGAGI. This CDR3 has 15 residues.

The V and J genes are TRBV4-1 and TRBJ2-7, with D uncertain. The V gene's germline CDR1 is MGHRA and CDR2 YSYEKL. The CDR3 is made up of 14 amino acids. V lost 5 bases to trimming and J lost 6 bases, with 17 bases between them. DNA of the CDR3: TGCGCCAGCAGCACTTTGGCCGGGCTCAGCGAGCAGTACTTC. Residues: CASSTLAGLSEQYF.

The J gene is TRBJ2-1, the V gene TRBV2; TRBD2 matches at 10 bases. Trimming at V came to 2 bases and at J to 8 bases, leaving 12 bases not matched to a gene. Germline loops: CDR1 SNHLY, CDR2 FYNNEI. This CDR3 region has 17 residues. This CDR3 reads CASSELPLAGEVHEQFF. The CDR3 DNA follows: TGTGCCAGCAGTGAACTCCCGCTAGCGGGAGAGGTGCATGAGCAGTTCTTC.